The entry below gives a single TCR beta chain sequence along with its context. Its antigen remains unidentified. Sequenced by immunoSEQ multiplex PCR; TCRdb stores in-frame clones only, minus some. The sample includes about 17,000 clones, 76% of them seen just once. The sample comes from a study of T cell repertoires in ileal Crohn's disease. About the study: At surgery, roughly 35% of patients smoked, with median disease duration roughly 8.3 years. Thiopurines (around twelve) or anti-TNF agents (approximately 20) were given postoperatively to about half.

Germline loops: CDR1 LGHNA, CDR2 YNFKEQ. J lost 2 bases, V lost 5 bases, and 11 bases had no gene match. CDR3 length: 18 residues. Time point given: inflamed ileum from the surgical specimen. General study results and limits: Every patient over 26.8% clonality showed endoscopic recurrence. Clonal expansions were more frequent in active smokers than non-smokers at surgery.

The chain carries TRBV4-2 and TRBJ2-1; 11 nucleotides agree with TRBD2. The sample was ileal tissue. The TCR was taken from an adult with Crohn's disease. Written as DNA, the CDR3 is TGTGCCAGCAGCAGCCCGGGGCTAGCGGGGGGAACCTACAATGAGCAGTTCTTC. This gives the protein CASSSPGLAGGTYNEQFF.